A single sample gave rise to the 20 T cell receptor beta chains below, sequenced in a study of T cells in Graves' hyperthyroidism and ophthalmopathy. It was RNA transcripts that yielded the amplified TCR beta CDR3 regions. HTBI primers were the set used in a first-round RT-PCR of the TCR CDR3. TCRdb reanalysed the multiplex PCR reads using MiXCR and keeps one entry per CDR3 protein. This sample has approximately 520,000 distinct CDR3 sequences, with around 24% found just once. Sequencing input: blood. The source is a woman younger than 45 with Graves' ophthalmopathy.

Ten or more counts support this clonotype. The chain employs TRBV30 and TRBJ2-2; 7 bases are a match to TRBD2. Germline V gene sequence: CDR1 GTSNPN, CDR2 SVGIG (reference sequence). V lost 4 bases and J lost 5; bases outside the gene matches: 7. The CDR3 is 14 amino acids. CDR3: CAWMDGGFTGELFF. CDR3 coding DNA: TGTGCCTGGATGGACGGGGGGTTTACCGGGGAGCTGTTTTTT.

This clonotype was detected many times. This CDR3 is CSASSGDYEQYF. Written as DNA, the CDR3 is TGCAGTGCTAGTTCAGGGGACTACGAGCAGTACTTC. The rearrangement links TRBV20-1 to TRBJ2-7; TRBD1 might be the D (6 bases). Germline-derived CDR1 and CDR2 are DFQATT and SNEGSKA (reference sequence). The V end was cut by 3 bases, the J end by 3 bases, with 9 bases between. This CDR3 contains 12 residues.

This clonotype was seen many times. This chain uses TRBV5-1 with TRBJ2-4, with D perhaps matching TRBD1 (6 bases). This CDR3 is built from 15 residues. Germline V lookup: CDR1 SGHRS, CDR2 YFSETQ. Trimming removed 3 bases at V and 5 bases at J, with 15 bases between. CDR3 in DNA: TGCGCCAGCAGCTACGACACAGGGAAAGAAAACATTCAGTACTTC. It yields the protein CASSYDTGKENIQYF.

This clonotype occurred many times. The genes are TRBV4-3 and TRBJ1-2; D is uncertain. The CDR3 totals 14 residues. CDR1 is LGHNA and CDR2 is YSLEER in the germline V gene. Trimming left V 0 bases short and J 4 bases short, with 9 bases between. The CDR3 loop reads CASSQDEGPYGYTF. Here the CDR3 DNA reads TGCGCCAGCAGCCAAGATGAGGGTCCCTATGGCTACACCTTC.

This clonotype was seen at least ten times. The chain recombines TRBV29-1 with TRBJ1-1, with unresolved D. This CDR3 has 13 residues. V shed 4 bases and J shed 4 bases, with 13 bases lying between them. The germline V gene encodes CDR1 SQVTM and CDR2 ANQGSEA. CDR3 nucleotides: TGCAGCGTTGTCCCGGGTGTTGCCACTGAAGCTTTCTTT. This gives the protein CSVVPGVATEAFF.

This clonotype appeared many times. The genes are TRBV12-3 or TRBV12-4 and TRBJ2-5; TRBD1 matches at 10 bases. CDR3 length: 16 amino acids. Trimming at V came to 3 bases and at J to 5 bases, leaving 9 bases not matched to a gene. CDR3 region: CASSLSTGGASETQYF. CDR3 in DNA: TGTGCCAGCAGTTTGTCGACAGGGGGCGCGTCCGAGACCCAGTACTTC.

This clonotype was seen at least ten times. This rearrangement joins TRBV2 to TRBJ2-2; D uncertain. The germline CDR1 and CDR2 sequences are SNHLY and FYNNEI. CDR3 size: 12 residues. With 3 bases removed from V and 6 bases from J, the gap between germline ends came to 5 bases. The CDR3 DNA is TGTGCCAGCAGTGATGATCCCGGGGAGCTGTTTTTT. It specifies CASSDDPGELFF.

The rearrangement joins TRBV12-3 or TRBV12-4 to TRBJ2-2, with TRBD2 matching 7 bases. The length of the CDR3 is 15 residues. Trimming at V came to 4 bases and at J to 6 bases, leaving 8 bases not matched to a gene. DNA for the CDR3: TGTGCCAGCAGTTCGGATGCGGGGGTTTCCGGGGAGCTGTTTTTT. This translates into CASSSDAGVSGELFF.

This clonotype has just a few counts. The chain has TRBV20-1 and TRBJ2-7, with TRBD1 matching 9 bases. CDR1 and CDR2 from the germline V gene are DFQATT and SNEGSKA (reference sequence). With V trimmed by 3 bases and J by 2 bases, 5 bases remained unmatched. The CDR3 spans 14 residues. The CDR3 coding sequence is TGCAGTGCTAGTCTGGACAGGGGTCCCTACGAGCAGTACTTC. Translated: CSASLDRGPYEQYF.

This clonotype showed up just a few times. The chain links TRBV20-1 to TRBJ2-7; D gene ambiguous. The CDR3 loop spans 17 amino acids. V was trimmed by 6 bases and J by 5 bases, leaving 29 bases between them. The germline CDR1 and CDR2 sequences are DFQATT and SNEGSKA (reference sequence). The CDR3 loop is CSALPPGSRYRSDEQYF. The CDR3 DNA reads as TGCAGTGCCCTTCCCCCTGGCAGTCGATATCGGAGTGACGAGCAGTACTTC.

This clonotype occurred many times. The gene calls are TRBV10-3 and TRBJ1-2, with no clear D. V dropped 3 bases and J dropped 4 bases, with 15 bases sitting between them. The CDR3 is 15 residues long. Germline lookup yields CDR1 ENHRY and CDR2 SYGVKD. The CDR3 nucleotides are TGTGCCATCAGTGAAGGCAGTACCTTAGGCTATGGCTACACCTTC. This codes for CAISEGSTLGYGYTF.

In this sample, this clonotype turned up many times. The chain employs TRBV11-2 and TRBJ1-2; a possible D gene is TRBD1 (5 bases). The CDR3 runs 15 residues. With 2 bases removed from V and 2 bases from J, the gap between germline ends came to 12 bases. From germline, CDR1 is SGHAT and CDR2 FQNNGV. The CDR3 loop reads CASSLSPGGNYGYTF. The CDR3 bases are TGTGCCAGCAGCTTAAGCCCCGGGGGGAACTATGGCTACACCTTC.

In its sample, this clonotype was seen many times. This sequence joins TRBV20-1 and TRBJ1-5; TRBD1 matches at 8 bases. The CDR3 extends over 14 amino acids. Germline CDR1 DFQATT, CDR2 SNEGSKA (reference sequence). Unmatched junction bases numbered 8, after V lost 3 bases and J lost 7 bases. CDR3 loop: CSASMTGVGQPQHF. The DNA of the CDR3 is TGCAGTGCTAGCATGACAGGGGTGGGGCAGCCCCAGCATTTT.

This clonotype was detected many times. V and J are TRBV12-3 or TRBV12-4 and TRBJ1-1, with D unclear. V shed 7 bases and J shed 1 base, with 13 bases lying between them. The CDR3 contains 14 residues. The CDR3 region has the DNA TGTGCCAGCACCGCGGTGGCCTCGAACACTGAAGCTTTCTTT. Translation: CASTAVASNTEAFF.

V is TRBV6-5 and J is TRBJ1-1; tentatively, D is TRBD1 (6 bases). Trimming stripped 0 bases from V and 5 bases from J, with 13 bases between. CDR3 length: 15 residues. Germline-derived CDR1 and CDR2 are MNHEY and SVGAGI. Written as DNA, the CDR3 is TGTGCCAGCAGTTACTCAAGGGGGTATTCAACTGAAGCTTTCTTT. Protein: CASSYSRGYSTEAFF.

This clonotype was seen at least ten times. The germline gene is not matched at one end of the junction; a read error may be the cause. The chain is built from TRBV12-3 or TRBV12-4 and TRBJ2-7; TRBD1 aligns across 10 bases. There are 13 residues in the CDR3. DNA for the CDR3: TGTGCCAGCAGCTTAGGGACAGGGGACGAGCAGTACTTC. It is translated as CASSLGTGDEQYF.

This clonotype was seen repeatedly, ten times or more. The gene calls are TRBV9 and TRBJ1-5; perhaps TRBD1 as D (5 bases). This CDR3 contains 13 residues. Trimming took 2 bases from V and 6 from J, leaving 9 bases between them. Germline V gene sequence: CDR1 SGDLS, CDR2 YYNGEE. CDR3 protein: CASSVGGFQPQHF. For the CDR3, the DNA is TGTGCCAGCAGCGTCGGGGGTTTTCAGCCCCAGCATTTT.

Worth noting for this clonotype: The CDR3 does not close with the conserved phenylalanine or tryptophan, likely indicating a read error. The chain couples TRBV6-2 or TRBV6-3 to TRBJ1-5; 8 nucleotides agree with TRBD1. Trimming removed 6 bases from V and 9 bases from J; junction bases left unmatched: 4. Germline V lookup: CDR1 MNHEY, CDR2 SVGEGT. The CDR3 length is 12 residues. In DNA form, the CDR3 reads TGTGCCAGCAGCTCAGGGGGCACGCCCCAGCATTCT. Its translation: CASSSGGTPQHS.

This clonotype was seen more than once but under ten times. V usage is TRBV24-1 and J usage is TRBJ2-5; 10 nucleotides line up with TRBD2. Looked up from germline, CDR1 is KGHDR and CDR2 is SFDVKD. CDR3 length: 14 amino acids. J lost 6 bases, V lost 4 bases, and 4 bases had no gene match. The CDR3 protein is CATSEAGGFQTQYF. Written as DNA, the CDR3 is TGTGCCACCAGTGAAGCGGGAGGGTTTCAGACCCAGTACTTC.

CDR3 coding DNA: TGTGCCAGCAGCTCGGCCTTCGCGGGAGGGTTGAAAGAGCAGTACTTC. Amino acids: CASSSAFAGGLKEQYF. This rearrangement joins TRBV11-2 to TRBJ2-7; 9 nucleotides match TRBD2. V gave up 4 bases and J gave up 7 bases; unmatched junction bases: 14. Per the germline V gene, CDR1 is SGHAT and CDR2 is FQNNGV. The CDR3 totals 16 residues.